A selection of T cell receptor beta chains follows, all from one sample in a study of blood T cell repertoires in COVID-19. TCRdb keeps only in-frame clones here, not all; method: immunoSEQ multiplex PCR. Of tens of thousands of clones in the sample, 89% were seen once. Material: peripheral blood. Receptor source: a man in his sixties with active COVID-19. The CDR3 runs from the conserved cysteine through the conserved F or W. D genes are given only for firm matches. Size values are once, few and many counts, or a class for expanded clones, and some rows have none.

cdr3_aa cdr3_nt clone_size v_call d_call j_call
CASSRTSGGRETQYF TGTGCCAGCAGTCGGACTAGCGGGGGTAGGGAGACCCAGTACTTC NA TRBV6-5 TRBD2 TRBJ2-5
CASSITGGSTEAFF TGTGCCAGCAGCATTACAGGGGGCAGCACTGAAGCTTTCTTT NA TRBV9 TRBD1 TRBJ1-1
CASSFGLAPNTGELFF TGTGCCAGCAGCTTCGGACTAGCGCCGAACACCGGGGAGCTGTTTTTT NA TRBV7-9 TRBD2 TRBJ2-2
CASSADTGSPLHF TGTGCCAGCAGTGCGGACACGGGTTCACCCCTCCACTTT NA TRBV6-4 NA TRBJ1-6
CASSLGLHTDTQYF TGTGCCAGCAGCTTAGGGCTCCACACAGATACGCAGTATTTT NA TRBV7-2 NA TRBJ2-3
CASSLEVGLAGGTSYEQYF TGTGCCAGCAGCTTAGAAGTGGGACTAGCGGGAGGCACCTCCTACGAGCAGTACTTC NA TRBV7-8 TRBD2 TRBJ2-7
CASRIDRVSYNEQFF TGTGCCAGCAGGATTGACAGGGTTTCCTACAATGAGCAGTTCTTC NA TRBV6-6 TRBD1 TRBJ2-1
CASSNLDSYSYEQYF TGTGCCAGCAGCAACCTGGACAGCTACTCCTACGAGCAGTACTTC NA TRBV21-1 NA TRBJ2-7
CASSLRTAGGGYGYTF TGTGCCAGCAGCTTGAGGACAGCTGGGGGTGGCTATGGCTACACCTTC NA TRBV5-4 NA TRBJ1-2
CASSVTSGSGELFF TGTGCCAGCAGCGTGACTAGCGGCTCCGGGGAGCTGTTTTTT NA TRBV9 TRBD2 TRBJ2-2
CASSSLTGQGARTDTQYF TGTGCCAGCAGTTCCCTAACGGGCCAGGGGGCGCGGACAGATACGCAGTATTTT once TRBV28 TRBD1 TRBJ2-3
CASSSNRDRGRETQYF TGTGCCAGCAGCAGCAACCGGGACAGGGGTCGAGAGACCCAGTACTTC once TRBV7-2 TRBD1 TRBJ2-5
CATSSPGQGLKEQYF TGTGCCACCAGCAGCCCGGGACAGGGGCTAAAGGAGCAGTACTTC NA TRBV15 TRBD1 TRBJ2-7
CASSPGLAGVTGELFF TGTGCCAGCAGCCCCGGACTAGCGGGAGTCACCGGGGAGCTGTTTTTT NA TRBV5-4 TRBD2 TRBJ2-2
CASSRQGGGTFSGNTIYF TGTGCCAGCAGCCGACAAGGGGGGGGGACGTTCTCTGGAAACACCATATATTTT NA TRBV4-2 NA TRBJ1-3
CASSPGHSSGNTIYF TGTGCCAGCAGCCCGGGACATAGCTCTGGAAACACCATATATTTT NA TRBV5-8 NA TRBJ1-3
CSARFQYEQYF TGCAGTGCTAGGTTTCAGTACGAGCAGTACTTC NA TRBV20-1 NA TRBJ2-7
CASSFFGQGNSPLHF TGTGCCAGCAGTTTCTTCGGACAGGGTAATTCACCCCTCCACTTT NA TRBV27 TRBD1 TRBJ1-6
CASSQEARAYGYTF TGTGCCAGCAGCCAAGAAGCCAGGGCCTATGGCTACACCTTC NA TRBV3-1/TRBV3-2 NA TRBJ1-2
CASSLRTGSYNEQFF TGTGCCAGCAGTTTAAGAACTGGCTCCTACAATGAGCAGTTCTTC NA TRBV27 NA TRBJ2-1
CASSYQAPGNSNQPQHF TGTGCCAGCAGTTATCAGGCTCCAGGGAATAGCAATCAGCCCCAGCATTTT NA TRBV6-2/TRBV6-3 NA TRBJ1-5
CASMDGRVSTDTQYF TGTGCCAGCATGGACGGGAGGGTTAGCACAGATACGCAGTATTTT NA TRBV5-4 TRBD2 TRBJ2-3
CASSVATPSGRGSYNEQFF TGTGCCAGCAGCGTAGCTACCCCTAGCGGGAGGGGCTCCTACAATGAGCAGTTCTTC NA TRBV9 TRBD2 TRBJ2-1
CASSLAPREETQYF TGTGCCAGCAGCCTTGCCCCCAGGGAAGAGACCCAGTACTTC NA TRBV5-4 NA TRBJ2-5
CASSKQGDGYTF TGCGCCAGCAGTAAACAGGGGGATGGCTACACCTTC NA TRBV10-2 TRBD1 TRBJ1-2
CSASPPVEGARTNEKLFF TGCAGTGCTAGTCCCCCAGTCGAGGGGGCGCGGACTAATGAAAAACTGTTTTTT NA TRBV20-1 TRBD1 TRBJ1-4
CSARAGQGTYEQYF TGCAGCGCCCGGGCGGGACAGGGCACCTACGAGCAGTACTTC NA TRBV29-1 TRBD1 TRBJ2-7
CASSPPLRASAYNEQFF TGTGCCAGCAGCCCGCCCCTGAGGGCCTCGGCCTACAATGAGCAGTTCTTC NA TRBV7-8 NA TRBJ2-1
CASSGLFRGPYEQYF TGTGCCAGCAGCGGTCTCTTCCGCGGTCCCTACGAGCAGTACTTC few TRBV7-2 NA TRBJ2-7
CASSVAPNTDTQYF TGTGCCAGCAGCGTAGCCCCCAACACAGATACGCAGTATTTT NA TRBV9 NA TRBJ2-3
CASSPGLAASYNEQFF TGTGCCAGCTCACCGGGACTAGCGGCCTCCTACAATGAGCAGTTCTTC once TRBV18 TRBD2 TRBJ2-1
CASSSVRGYGYTF TGTGCCAGCAGCTCCGTAAGGGGGTATGGCTACACCTTC NA TRBV7-8 NA TRBJ1-2
CASGTAYNEQFF TGTGCCAGCGGGACAGCTTACAATGAGCAGTTCTTC NA TRBV2 TRBD1 TRBJ2-1
CATEGLAGAGEQFF TGTGCCACCGAGGGACTAGCGGGAGCGGGAGAGCAGTTCTTC NA TRBV27 TRBD2 TRBJ2-1
CASSSTGEGETQYF TGTGCCAGCAGTTCGACAGGGGAAGGAGAGACCCAGTACTTC NA TRBV28 TRBD1 TRBJ2-5
CASSPSGKNTGELFF TGTGCCAGCTCACCATCGGGGAAGAACACCGGGGAGCTGTTTTTT NA TRBV18 NA TRBJ2-2
CASSEGRETQYF TGTGCCAGCAGTGAAGGCAGAGAGACCCAGTACTTC NA TRBV6-1 NA TRBJ2-5
CASSIGTVNTEAFF TGTGCCAGTAGTATCGGGACTGTGAACACTGAAGCTTTCTTT NA TRBV19 NA TRBJ1-1
CASRVSGRKNEQFF TGTGCCAGTAGAGTGAGCGGGAGAAAAAATGAGCAGTTCTTC NA TRBV19 TRBD2 TRBJ2-1
CASSPSLATEAFF TGTGCCAGCTCACCTTCCTTGGCCACCGAAGCTTTCTTT NA TRBV18 NA TRBJ1-1
CASSQELPRLAGVLCADTQYF TGTGCCAGCAGCCAAGAACTGCCAAGACTAGCGGGAGTATTGTGTGCAGATACGCAGTATTTT NA TRBV3-1/TRBV3-2 TRBD2 TRBJ2-3
CASSRLAGGHGELFF TGTGCCAGCAGCCGACTAGCGGGAGGGCACGGGGAGCTGTTTTTT NA TRBV6-2/TRBV6-3 TRBD2 TRBJ2-2
CASSWGQNSYEQYF TGTGCCAGCAGCTGGGGACAGAACTCCTACGAGCAGTACTTC NA TRBV11-3 TRBD1 TRBJ2-7
CASSLAAGRNTIYF TGTGCCAGCAGCTTAGCGGCAGGGAGAAACACCATATATTTT few TRBV7-8 NA TRBJ1-3
CASSPSGSDTQYF TGTGCCAGCTCACCATCGGGAAGCGATACGCAGTATTTT once TRBV18 NA TRBJ2-3
CATSDPWTGHGYTF TGTGCCACCAGTGACCCCTGGACAGGGCATGGCTACACCTTC NA TRBV24-1 TRBD1 TRBJ1-2
CASSFSFHRRTNYGYTF TGTGCCAGCAGCTTCTCCTTCCACAGACGAACAAACTATGGCTACACCTTC few TRBV5-6 NA TRBJ1-2
CASSGGLVSFYEQFF TGTGCCAGCAGTGGGGGACTAGTTTCTTTCTATGAGCAGTTCTTC NA TRBV2 TRBD2 TRBJ2-1